At least ten counts were recorded for the clone carrying this TCR beta chain. The record originates from a study of human T cells and chemical hapten exposure. Study background: A 2 cm by 2 cm inner upper arm patch received 2% DPC for sensitization.

TCRdb re-called the RACE reads with MiXCR, one entry per CDR3 protein. The sample shows roughly 380,000 distinct CDR3 sequences, approximately 5.1% of them seen only once. Time point given: pre-sensitization, week 0. Treatment indicated: therapeutic diphenylcyclopropenone sensitization with weekly scalp DPC. This TCR was sampled from a woman aged 50 to 65 with alopecia areata. Some clones in this sample may be carry-over from other donors' samples. This sample comprised whole blood, obtained in connection with sensitization to the hapten diphenylcyclopropenone (DPC).

The CDR3 region has the DNA TGTGCCAGCAGTCGACAGGGGGCCGAGACCCAGTACTTC. Translation: CASSRQGAETQYF. The chain joins TRBV28 to TRBJ2-5, with 10 bases identical to TRBD1. J was trimmed by 5 bases and V by 5 bases; bases with no gene match: 2. CDR3 length: 13 residues. Germline V lookup: CDR1 MDHEN, CDR2 SYDVKM.